This T cell receptor (beta chain) was recovered during a study of blood T cell repertoires in COVID-19. Study background: Samples taken during acute and convalescent COVID-19 were collected in the United States, Italy and Spain. T cells, B-cell-depleted T cells, or PBMCs supplied cDNA or gDNA.

Under the authors' procedure: Estimation of nucleated cell counts relied on the amplification of reference gene primers. Sequenced by immunoSEQ multiplex PCR; TCRdb stores in-frame clones only, minus some. V and J calls and clone size are as listed in that table; D and trimming were resolved from the DNA. The data hold 100,000 to 150,000 clones, with approximately 88% observed a single time. Germline CDR1 MDHEN, CDR2 SYDVKM. V shed 8 bases and J shed 7 bases, with 17 bases lying between them. The CDR3 has 14 amino acids. The chain links TRBV28 to TRBJ1-4; D might be TRBD1 (5 bases). The source material was peripheral blood. This receptor was taken from a man aged 45-65 years with acute or convalescent COVID-19. The CDR3: CASRDSLSGEKLFF. As DNA, the CDR3 is TGTGCCAGCCGGGACTCCTTATCGGGTGAAAAACTGTTTTTT. Filled out from reference TRBV28 and TRBJ1-4, the complete variable domain reads DVKVTQSSRYLVKRTGEKVFLECVQDMDHENMFWYRQDPGLGLRLIYFSYDVKMKEKGDIPEGYSVSREKKERFSLILESASTNQTSMYLCASRDSLSGEKLFFGSGTQLSVL.